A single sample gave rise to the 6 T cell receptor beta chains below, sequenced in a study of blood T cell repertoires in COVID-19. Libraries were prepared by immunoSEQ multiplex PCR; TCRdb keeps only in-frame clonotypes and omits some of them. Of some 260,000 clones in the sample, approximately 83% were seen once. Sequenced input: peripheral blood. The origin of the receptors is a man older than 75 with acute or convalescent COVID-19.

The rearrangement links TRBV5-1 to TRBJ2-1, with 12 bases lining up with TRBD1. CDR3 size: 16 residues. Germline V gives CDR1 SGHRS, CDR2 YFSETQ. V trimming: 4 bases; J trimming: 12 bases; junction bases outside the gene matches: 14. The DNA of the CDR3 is TGCGCCAGCAGCCTATTGGGACAGGGGGCCTACGAAGGGCAGTTCTTC. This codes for CASSLLGQGAYEGQFF.

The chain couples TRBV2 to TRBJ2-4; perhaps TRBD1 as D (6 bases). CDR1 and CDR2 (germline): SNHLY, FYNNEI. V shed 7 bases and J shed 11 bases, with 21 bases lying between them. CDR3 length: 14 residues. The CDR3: CASTEWQGITVQYF. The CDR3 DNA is TGTGCCAGCACGGAATGGCAGGGGATCACAGTTCAGTACTTC.

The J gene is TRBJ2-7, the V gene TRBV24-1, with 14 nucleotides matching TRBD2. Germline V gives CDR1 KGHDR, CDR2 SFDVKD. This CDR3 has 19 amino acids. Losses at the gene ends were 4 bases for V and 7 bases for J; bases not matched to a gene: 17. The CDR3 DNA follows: TGTGCCACCAGTGACCCACGAGGATCGGGGACTAGCGGGAGTAGTGAGCAGTACTTC. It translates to CATSDPRGSGTSGSSEQYF.

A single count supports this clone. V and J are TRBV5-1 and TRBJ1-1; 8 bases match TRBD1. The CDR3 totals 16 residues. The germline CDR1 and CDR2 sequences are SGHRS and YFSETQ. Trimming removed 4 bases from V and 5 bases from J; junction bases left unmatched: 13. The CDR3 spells CASSRLTDQGATEAFF. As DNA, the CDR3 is TGCGCCAGCAGCCGACTCACCGATCAGGGGGCAACTGAAGCTTTCTTT.

CDR3 in amino acids: CASRTGPKLSNQPQHF. In DNA form, the CDR3 reads TGTGCCAGCCGAACAGGCCCGAAACTGAGCAATCAGCCCCAGCATTTT. The rearrangement joins TRBV28 to TRBJ1-5; perhaps TRBD1 as D (5 bases). The ends were cut back, 8 bases at V and 1 base at J, with 18 bases in the middle. Germline V lookup: CDR1 MDHEN, CDR2 SYDVKM. The CDR3 length is 16 residues.

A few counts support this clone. This CDR3 reads CASKEGRGQETQYF. The CDR3 DNA sequence: TGTGCCAGCAAAGAGGGACGGGGGCAAGAGACCCAGTACTTC. V is TRBV7-2 and J is TRBJ2-5; perhaps TRBD2 as D (6 bases). Trimming removed 7 bases at V and 2 bases at J, with 14 bases between. The CDR3 is 14 residues long. The germline V gene encodes CDR1 SGHTA and CDR2 FQGNSA.